What follows are 32 T cell receptor beta chains derived from one specimen sequenced in a study of T cell responses to AZD1222 COVID-19 vaccine. Libraries were prepared by immunoSEQ multiplex PCR; TCRdb keeps only in-frame clonotypes and omits some of them. The table includes some 120,000 clones, approximately 88% detected once. Sequencing used peripheral blood, obtained on day 0 of AZD1222 vaccination. These receptors came from an adult in good health.

A few counts support this clone. V usage is TRBV3-1 (or the pseudogene TRBV3-2) and J usage is TRBJ1-2; 7 bases map to TRBD1. This CDR3 is built from 15 residues. With 2 bases clipped from V and 1 base from J, the junction kept 4 bases outside the gene matches. Per the germline V gene, CDR1 is LGHDT and CDR2 is YNNKEL (reference sequence). The CDR3 reads CASSQFPGGNYGYTF. The CDR3 nucleotides are TGTGCCAGCAGCCAATTCCCAGGGGGTAACTATGGCTACACCTTC.

The V and J genes are TRBV5-5 and TRBJ2-6; D call uncertain. The V end lost 0 bases, the J end lost 0 bases, and 13 bases lay between the germline ends. The CDR3 consists of 18 residues. Germline values: CDR1 SGHKS, CDR2 YYEKEE (reference sequence). The CDR3 protein is CASSLATTPPSGANVLTF. The CDR3 coding sequence is TGTGCCAGCAGCTTGGCCACAACCCCCCCCTCTGGGGCCAACGTCCTGACTTTC.

This chain uses TRBV12-3 or TRBV12-4 with TRBJ2-5; D ambiguous. CDR3 size: 10 residues. V lost 8 bases and J 5 bases, leaving 6 bases between the germline ends. The CDR3 sequence: CASPGETQYF. Here the CDR3 DNA reads TGTGCCAGCCCCGGGGAGACCCAGTACTTC.

The J gene is TRBJ2-1, the V gene TRBV7-2; possibly TRBD2 for D (7 bases). V was cut by 8 bases and J by 0 bases, with 17 bases left in between. This CDR3 comprises 16 residues. Germline V CDR1 and CDR2: SGHTA, FQGNSA. The CDR3 is CASGLRGASSYNEQFF. CDR3 coding DNA: TGTGCCAGCGGACTTCGGGGGGCAAGCTCCTACAATGAGCAGTTCTTC.

This chain uses TRBV2 with TRBJ2-3, with 7 nucleotides matching TRBD2. Unmatched junction bases numbered 9, after V lost 8 bases and J lost 4 bases. Germline V gene lookup returns CDR1 SNHLY and CDR2 FYNNEI. The CDR3 is 14 residues long. CDR3: CASGRLAAPDTQYF. CDR3 coding DNA: TGTGCCAGCGGGAGACTAGCTGCCCCAGATACGCAGTATTTT. The full variable domain, its missing parts supplied by reference TRBV2 and TRBJ2-3, is EPEVTQTPSHQVTQMGQEVILRCVPISNHLYFYWYRQILGQKVEFLVSFYNNEISEKSEIFDDQFSVERPDGSNFTLKIRSTKLEDSAMYFCASGRLAAPDTQYFGPGTRLTVL.

This clone has a single count. The V gene is TRBV5-1, the J gene TRBJ1-5; D gene ambiguous. Trimming shortened V by 0 bases and J by 5 bases, and 6 bases separated the two germline ends. Germline CDR1 and CDR2: SGHRS and YFSETQ. The CDR3 is made up of 13 amino acids. CDR3 sequence (DNA): TGCGCCAGCAGCTTGGAACGCGATCAGCCCCAGCATTTT. Translation gives CASSLERDQPQHF.

V is TRBV2 and J is TRBJ1-2; tentatively, D is TRBD1 (5 bases). CDR1 SNHLY and CDR2 FYNNEI come from the germline V gene. V was trimmed by 6 bases and J by 7 bases, leaving 18 bases between them. The CDR3 sequence is 14 residues long. CDR3 DNA: TGTGCCAGCAGCTCCGGGGCCCTCGGGTCTGGCTACACCTTC. This gives the protein CASSSGALGSGYTF.

The chain uses TRBV5-4 and TRBJ1-3, with D possibly TRBD1 on 6 matching bases. The CDR3 runs 16 residues. Per germline, CDR1 SGHNT and CDR2 YYREEE (reference sequence). Deletions cut 4 bases from V and 0 bases from J, with 14 bases between. The CDR3 DNA sequence: TGTGCCAGCAGCCCCGGGGGCAGCAGCTCTGGAAACACCATATATTTT. It is translated as CASSPGGSSSGNTIYF.

The rearrangement joins TRBV9 to TRBJ1-4, with D possibly being TRBD1 (5 bases). Germline V gene data show CDR1 as SGDLS and CDR2 as YYNGEE. V shed 0 bases and J shed 5 bases, with 11 bases lying between them. This CDR3 spans 15 amino acids. The CDR3 DNA sequence: TGTGCCAGCAGCGTAGATCAGGGCACAAATGAAAAACTGTTTTTT. Translation: CASSVDQGTNEKLFF.

The rearrangement uses TRBV4-3 and TRBJ2-5, with 8 bases that match TRBD2. The CDR3 spans 16 residues. The germline V gene has CDR1 LGHNA and CDR2 YSLEER. Unmatched junction bases numbered 4, after V lost 0 bases and J lost 1 base. The CDR3 DNA reads as TGCGCCAGCAGCCAAGATTTTACTAGCGGCCAAGAGACCCAGTACTTC. Protein: CASSQDFTSGQETQYF.

The chain uses TRBV5-8 and TRBJ1-3, with a weak D call TRBD1 (6 bases). The CDR3 consists of 14 residues. Trimming took 4 bases from V and 4 from J, leaving 12 bases between them. The V gene's germline CDR1 is SGHTS and CDR2 YDEGEE. The CDR3 sequence is CASSTGQRGNTIYF. The DNA of the CDR3 is TGTGCCAGCAGCACTGGACAGCGAGGAAACACCATATATTTT.

V and J are TRBV6-2 or TRBV6-3 and TRBJ2-7, with D possibly matching TRBD1 (6 bases). The V gene's germline CDR1 is MNHEY and CDR2 SVGEGT. CDR3 size: 16 residues. The ends were cut back, 4 bases at V and 2 bases at J, with 18 bases in the middle. The CDR3 loop reads CASSSLPGEFAYEQYF. DNA of the CDR3: TGTGCCAGCAGTTCTCTGCCAGGGGAGTTTGCCTACGAGCAGTACTTC.

The J gene is TRBJ1-1, the V gene TRBV5-1, with D possibly TRBD1 on 5 matching bases. Trimming stripped 7 bases from V and 1 base from J, with 14 bases between. CDR3 length equals 14 residues. Germline V gene data show CDR1 as SGHRS and CDR2 as YFSETQ. The CDR3 sequence: CASVQNTGNTEAFF. The CDR3 region has the DNA TGCGCCAGCGTACAAAACACAGGGAACACTGAAGCTTTCTTT.

This clone appeared a single time. The CDR3 nucleotides are TGTGCCAGCAGTGAGGGGACAGGGGCTAACTATGGCTACACCTTC. It codes for CASSEGTGANYGYTF. The chain is built from TRBV6-1 and TRBJ1-2, with 10 bases aligning to TRBD1. V lost 3 bases to trimming and J lost 0 bases; unmatched junction nucleotides: 1. CDR3 length equals 15 residues. Germline V CDR1 and CDR2: MNHNS, SASEGT.

J is TRBJ2-3 and V is TRBV7-8; D unclear. The CDR3 totals 12 residues. V dropped 5 bases and J dropped 2 bases, with 5 bases sitting between them. The V gene's germline CDR1 is SGHVS and CDR2 FQNEAQ. CDR3 sequence: CASSHYTDTQYF. Written as DNA, the CDR3 is TGTGCCAGCAGCCACTACACAGATACGCAGTATTTT.

The chain couples TRBV24-1 to TRBJ2-5; D is possibly TRBD2 (6 bases). The CDR3 totals 14 residues. V was trimmed by 6 bases and J by 2 bases, leaving 12 bases between them. Germline CDR1 reads KGHDR; CDR2 reads SFDVKD. The CDR3 nucleotides read TGTGCCACCAGTCGGGGACTGTCTCAAGAGACCCAGTACTTC. It specifies CATSRGLSQETQYF.

The chain employs TRBV18 and TRBJ2-5; 7 bases match TRBD1. Germline loops: CDR1 KGHSH, CDR2 LQKENI. V lost 5 bases and J lost 1; bases outside the gene matches: 7. This CDR3 has 15 amino acids. The CDR3 DNA follows: TGTGCCAGCTCATCGACAGGGACCCCCCAAGAGACCCAGTACTTC. Its protein product is CASSSTGTPQETQYF. The variable domain in full, completed from reference TRBV18 and TRBJ2-5, reads NAGVMQNPRHLVRRRGQEARLRCSPMKGHSHVYWYRQLPEEGLKFMVYLQKENIIDESGMPKERFSAEFPKEGPSILRIQQVVRGDSAAYFCASSSTGTPQETQYFGPGTRLLVL.

The gene calls are TRBV29-1 and TRBJ1-2; weak D call: TRBD1 (6 bases). The V gene lost 1 base and the J gene lost 4 bases, with 7 bases spanning the gap. The CDR3 is 12 residues long. In germline, CDR1 is SQVTM, CDR2 ANQGSEA. CDR3 in amino acids: CSVEAGAYGYTF. The DNA for the CDR3 is TGCAGCGTTGAAGCAGGGGCCTATGGCTACACCTTC.

The DNA for the CDR3 is TGTGCCACACAGCTTGGACTTAGCAATCAGCCCCAGCATTTT. It encodes CATQLGLSNQPQHF. The gene calls are TRBV28 and TRBJ1-5; D not certain. The CDR3 extends over 14 amino acids. Germline lookup yields CDR1 MDHEN and CDR2 SYDVKM. V was pared by 10 bases and J by 0 bases, with 13 bases between.

The chain combines TRBV25-1 with TRBJ1-3, with D tentatively TRBD1 (6 bases). CDR1 MGHDK and CDR2 SYGVNS come from the germline V gene. The ends were cut back, 0 bases at V and 4 bases at J, with 10 bases in the middle. The CDR3 spans 15 residues. The CDR3 region is CASSEYTGSGNTIYF. The CDR3 region has the DNA TGTGCCAGCAGTGAATATACAGGGTCCGGAAACACCATATATTTT.

The chain has TRBV5-6 and TRBJ2-7, with unresolved D. The length of the CDR3 is 12 residues. The germline gives CDR1 SGHDT, CDR2 YYEEEE. Between the trimmed V and J ends, which lost 1 base and 1 base, there was a span of 3 bases. The CDR3 nucleotides read TGTGCCAGCAGCTTGCTATCCTACGAGCAGTACTTC. Encoded protein: CASSLLSYEQYF.

CDR3 loop: CASSHDRANTGELFF. CDR3 DNA sequence: TGCGCCAGCAGCCATGACAGGGCGAACACCGGGGAGCTGTTTTTT. This rearrangement joins TRBV10-1 to TRBJ2-2; 7 bases line up with TRBD1. J lost 0 bases, V lost 6 bases, and 4 bases had no gene match. The CDR3 sequence is 15 residues long. From germline, CDR1 is WNHNN and CDR2 SYGVQD (reference sequence).

The gene calls are TRBV5-1 and TRBJ2-3; a possible D gene is TRBD2 (6 bases). Germline CDR1 reads SGHRS; CDR2 reads YFSETQ. CDR3 length equals 15 residues. Trimming pared 4 bases from V and 0 bases from J, leaving 12 bases between. Written as DNA, the CDR3 is TGCGCCAGCAGCCCGCCCGGGACTAGCACAGATACGCAGTATTTT. It is translated as CASSPPGTSTDTQYF.

The chain carries TRBV5-4 and TRBJ1-2; TRBD1 might be the D (6 bases). Germline V lookup: CDR1 SGHNT, CDR2 YYREEE (reference sequence). The ends were cut back, 3 bases at V and 0 bases at J, with 15 bases in the middle. The CDR3 covers 16 residues. CDR3 nucleotides: TGTGCCAGCAGCTCTGCACAGGGCGCGGCTAACTATGGCTACACCTTC. Translation: CASSSAQGAANYGYTF.

A single count supports this clone. This chain uses TRBV5-1 with TRBJ2-7; D uncertain. CDR1 is SGHRS and CDR2 is YFSETQ in the germline V gene. The length of the CDR3 is 16 residues. V lost 3 bases to trimming and J lost 7 bases, with 23 bases between them. CDR3 protein: CASSSGLGPAPQEQYF. The CDR3 DNA is TGCGCCAGCAGCTCGGGTTTAGGTCCCGCCCCCCAGGAGCAGTACTTC.

This clone was recorded only once. This chain uses TRBV3-1 (or the pseudogene TRBV3-2) with TRBJ2-7; maybe TRBD2 (5 bases). The germline CDR1 and CDR2 sequences are LGHDT and YNNKEL (reference sequence). This CDR3 spans 14 amino acids. The germline V and J ends were trimmed by 3 bases and 1 base, with 10 bases remaining between them. Here the CDR3 reads CASSQHPGSYEQYF. CDR3 coding DNA: TGTGCCAGCAGCCAGCACCCGGGGTCCTACGAGCAGTACTTC.

This chain joins TRBV29-1 and TRBJ1-4; no clear D. V shed 2 bases and J shed 8 bases, with 12 bases lying between them. CDR3 length: 13 residues. Germline CDR1 reads SQVTM; CDR2 reads ANQGSEA. The CDR3 region is CSVETGFEEKLFF. The CDR3 coding sequence is TGCAGCGTTGAAACGGGTTTTGAGGAAAAACTGTTTTTT.

This clone has only a few counts. J is TRBJ2-2 and V is TRBV3-1 (or the pseudogene TRBV3-2); D is uncertain. The length of the CDR3 is 12 residues. The V end lost 1 base, the J end lost 8 bases, and 5 bases lay between the germline ends. In germline, CDR1 is LGHDT, CDR2 YNNKEL (reference sequence). The CDR3 nucleotides read TGTGCCAGCAGCCAAGCGCCGGGGGAGCTGTTTTTT. Residues: CASSQAPGELFF.

With regard to this clone: In the same sample, other DNA sequences code for this CDR3. This chain links TRBV6-1 with TRBJ1-5; D is ambiguous. The V end was cut by 0 bases, the J end by 4 bases, with 1 base between. CDR3 size: 12 residues. The germline gives CDR1 MNHNS, CDR2 SASEGT. CDR3 bases: TGTGCCAGCAGTGAAGCGAATCAGCCCCAGCATTTT. This codes for CASSEANQPQHF.

The chain employs TRBV6-1 and TRBJ2-3; maybe TRBD1 (6 bases). Germline V gives CDR1 MNHNS, CDR2 SASEGT. The CDR3 has 16 residues. Deletions cut 0 bases from V and 0 bases from J, with 10 bases between. The CDR3 coding sequence is TGTGCCAGCAGTGAAGCTTGGACAGCTAGCACAGATACGCAGTATTTT. Translated: CASSEAWTASTDTQYF.

The J gene is TRBJ1-3, the V gene TRBV18; no definite D call. Germline V gene data show CDR1 as KGHSH and CDR2 as LQKENI. The ends were cut back, 3 bases at V and 4 bases at J, with 7 bases in the middle. The CDR3 length is 13 residues. The CDR3 loop reads CASSPQGGNTIYF. The CDR3 nucleotides are TGTGCCAGCTCACCTCAAGGGGGAAACACCATATATTTT.

This clone has more than one count but fewer than ten. V usage is TRBV7-2 and J usage is TRBJ2-2; D is ambiguous. Trimming pared 0 bases from V and 6 bases from J, leaving 8 bases between. CDR1 is SGHTA, CDR2 FQGNSA, per germline. The CDR3 length is 14 residues. CDR3 nucleotides: TGTGCCAGCAGCTTAGCGGGTAGCCCCGGGGAGCTGTTTTTT. It yields the protein CASSLAGSPGELFF.